This TCR beta chain was identified in a study of T cell responses to AZD1222 COVID-19 vaccine. Overall study findings and caveats: Baseline testing showed seropositivity in only a handful of AZD1222 recipients.

A word on this clone: What it binds is unknown.

The CDR3 sequence is 14 residues long. The ends were cut back, 2 bases at V and 5 bases at J, with 10 bases in the middle. Germline values: CDR1 MDHEN, CDR2 SYDVKM. The table came from immunoSEQ multiplex PCR; TCRdb's copy has only in-frame clones and leaves some out. The table records under 200,000 clones, around 92% of them present only once. This sequence joins TRBV28 and TRBJ1-5; no clear D. This specimen was peripheral blood, taken on day 0 of MenACWY control vaccination. The sequence derives from an adult in good health. CDR3 protein: CASSLGGPHQPQHF. CDR3 sequence (DNA): TGTGCCAGCAGTTTAGGAGGGCCACATCAGCCCCAGCATTTT.